Following are 17 T cell receptor beta chains from one sample sequenced in a study of OX40 agonist ivuxolimab in advanced cancers. Here immunoSEQ multiplex PCR was the method, and the copy in TCRdb shows in-frame clones only, minus some. This table has roughly 86,000 clones, roughly nine tenths appearing once. Sequencing was performed on CD4+ or CD8+ T cells sorted from blood, taken in a trial of the OX40 agonist ivuxolimab. The receptors were sampled from an adult with an advanced solid tumor such as melanoma, head and neck, liver or kidney cancer.

J is TRBJ1-4 and V is TRBV5-1; 10 positions match TRBD1. The CDR3 sequence is 14 residues long. Germline-derived CDR1 and CDR2 are SGHRS and YFSETQ. J was trimmed by 6 bases and V by 4 bases; bases with no gene match: 3. The DNA of the CDR3 is TGCGCCAGCAGCGTGACAGGGGGCGATGAAAAACTGTTTTTT. It yields the protein CASSVTGGDEKLFF.

The rearrangement uses TRBV7-2 and TRBJ2-2; D is unclear. The V end lost 5 bases, the J end lost 3 bases, and 10 bases lay between the germline ends. This CDR3 has 14 amino acids. In germline, CDR1 is SGHTA, CDR2 FQGNSA. The CDR3 loop reads CASSPAPYTGELFF. Here the CDR3 DNA reads TGTGCCAGCAGCCCCGCGCCTTACACCGGGGAGCTGTTTTTT.

This chain connects TRBV4-2 to TRBJ1-6; TRBD1 might be the D (6 bases). V was pared by 4 bases and J by 0 bases, with 10 bases between. Looked up from germline, CDR1 is LGHNA and CDR2 is YNFKEQ. The CDR3 has 16 amino acids. The CDR3 is CASSPGQSSYNSPLHF. CDR3 DNA: TGTGCCAGCAGCCCTGGACAGAGCTCCTATAATTCACCCCTCCACTTT.

The chain is built from TRBV5-1 and TRBJ2-1; either TRBD1 or TRBD2 may supply D (5 bases each). The germline gives CDR1 SGHRS, CDR2 YFSETQ. V dropped 0 bases and J dropped 5 bases, with 12 bases sitting between them. The CDR3 is 15 amino acids. CDR3 DNA sequence: TGCGCCAGCAGCTTGGGAGGGACGCGGGACAATGAGCAGTTCTTC. It is translated as CASSLGGTRDNEQFF.

The chain uses TRBV19 and TRBJ1-2; 10 bases are a match to TRBD1. This CDR3 spans 15 amino acids. The V and J ends lost 8 bases and 3 bases, in that order; junction bases with no gene match: 9. Germline V gene lookup returns CDR1 LNHDA and CDR2 SQIVND (reference sequence). The CDR3, as DNA: TGTGCCAGTCGAATTAGACAGGGGGCTGACTATGGCTACACCTTC. This codes for CASRIRQGADYGYTF.

The chain has TRBV4-1 and TRBJ2-5, with unresolved D. V lost 0 bases and J 5 bases, leaving 7 bases between the germline ends. Germline lookup yields CDR1 MGHRA and CDR2 YSYEKL. The CDR3 is made up of 13 amino acids. The CDR3 DNA sequence: TGCGCCAGCAGCCAAGAGGAAGGGGAGACCCAGTACTTC. Amino acid sequence: CASSQEEGETQYF.

The chain joins TRBV7-9 to TRBJ1-1, with D perhaps matching TRBD1 (6 bases). There are 15 residues in the CDR3. The germline gives CDR1 SEHNR, CDR2 FQNEAQ (reference sequence). Trimming removed 6 bases at V and 4 bases at J, with 18 bases between. CDR3 sequence reads: CASSRGSGEGTEAFF. Here the CDR3 DNA reads TGTGCCAGCAGTAGGGGGAGCGGGGAGGGCACTGAAGCTTTCTTT.

The chain joins TRBV18 to TRBJ2-7; tentatively, D is TRBD2 (6 bases). Per the germline V gene, CDR1 is KGHSH and CDR2 is LQKENI. The CDR3 runs to 15 residues. The V gene lost 3 bases and the J gene lost 3 bases, with 15 bases spanning the gap. Written as DNA, the CDR3 is TGTGCCAGCTCACCCACCAGCGGGTTATTCTACGAGCAGTACTTC. It specifies CASSPTSGLFYEQYF.

The chain links TRBV5-1 to TRBJ2-5; D perhaps matches TRBD2 (6 bases). V was pared by 3 bases and J by 5 bases, with 11 bases between. Germline values: CDR1 SGHRS, CDR2 YFSETQ. This CDR3 spans 13 amino acids. In nucleotides, the CDR3 is TGCGCCAGCAGCTCTTCTAGCGCGGAGACCCAGTACTTC. Protein: CASSSSSAETQYF.

J is TRBJ2-7 and V is TRBV10-1, with D unresolved. With 5 bases removed from V and 7 bases from J, the gap between germline ends came to 18 bases. The CDR3 contains 14 residues. The germline V gene has CDR1 WNHNN and CDR2 SYGVQD (reference sequence). In DNA, the CDR3 is TGCGCCAGCAGTCGACCGGGCCTCCCTGGGGAGCAGTACTTC. Translated, it gives CASSRPGLPGEQYF.

This rearrangement joins TRBV4-1 to TRBJ2-7, with 7 bases identical to TRBD2. The CDR3 covers 15 residues. CDR1 and CDR2 from the germline V gene are MGHRA and YSYEKL. Germline trimming cut 1 base from V and 4 bases from J; bases unmatched to any gene: 7. CDR3 in amino acids: CASSQGELAVYEQYF. CDR3 coding DNA: TGCGCCAGCAGCCAAGGGGAGCTAGCGGTATACGAGCAGTACTTC.

This clone occurred once. The rearrangement uses TRBV5-1 and TRBJ1-6; weak D call: TRBD1 (5 bases). With 3 bases removed from V and 12 bases from J, the gap between germline ends came to 22 bases. Germline V gives CDR1 SGHRS, CDR2 YFSETQ. This CDR3 region has 16 residues. CDR3 sequence reads: CASSSGTASRSGPLHF. Here the CDR3 DNA reads TGCGCCAGCAGCTCAGGGACTGCCAGCCGGTCTGGACCCCTCCACTTT.

This clone came up once. This rearrangement joins TRBV5-4 to TRBJ1-2, with TRBD1 matching 8 bases. The CDR3 length is 16 residues. CDR1 SGHNT and CDR2 YYREEE come from the germline V gene (reference sequence). J was trimmed by 6 bases and V by 3 bases; bases with no gene match: 13. CDR3 sequence: CASSSHPGQVVDGYTF. The CDR3 coding sequence is TGTGCCAGCAGCTCGCACCCGGGACAGGTAGTAGATGGCTACACCTTC.

The chain employs TRBV5-1 and TRBJ2-1; 11 bases line up with TRBD2. V lost 0 bases and J lost 11; bases outside the gene matches: 4. Germline CDR1 is SGHRS and CDR2 is YFSETQ. CDR3 length equals 14 residues. DNA of the CDR3: TGCGCCAGCAGCTTGGAACTAGCGGGAGTTAAGCAGTTCTTC. Translating gives CASSLELAGVKQFF.

This chain joins TRBV6-5 and TRBJ1-1; no clear D. Germline values: CDR1 MNHEY, CDR2 SVGAGI. This CDR3 comprises 13 residues. Trimming took 1 base from V and 6 from J, leaving 9 bases between them. CDR3 protein: CASSYWQASEAFF. In DNA form, the CDR3 reads TGTGCCAGCAGTTACTGGCAGGCATCTGAAGCTTTCTTT.

This chain links TRBV11-3 with TRBJ1-5; D remains ambiguous. Germline V gene sequence: CDR1 SGHNT, CDR2 YENEEA. The CDR3 runs 13 residues. Trimming cost V 2 bases and J 5 bases, with 7 bases left between them. The CDR3 nucleotides are TGTGCCAGCAGCTTATCCCTTGATCAGCCCCAGCATTTT. Protein product: CASSLSLDQPQHF.

This sequence joins TRBV18 and TRBJ1-4; D gene ambiguous. V lost 2 bases to trimming and J lost 3 bases, with 7 bases between them. The CDR3 has 14 amino acids. Germline V CDR1 and CDR2: KGHSH, LQKENI. The CDR3 loop is CASSPSQANEKLFF. DNA for the CDR3: TGTGCCAGCTCACCATCGCAGGCTAATGAAAAACTGTTTTTT.